These 10 T cell receptor beta chains were sequenced from one sample in a study of human T cells and chemical hapten exposure. As to time point: patch test 1, 2 weeks after DPC sensitization. Specified treatment: therapeutic diphenylcyclopropenone sensitization with weekly scalp DPC. TCRdb independently ran MiXCR on the RACE reads; one entry per CDR3 protein. The top ten hold 2% to 2.5% of the sample, which has some 400,000 distinct CDR3 sequences, about 4.4% seen once. The source material was whole blood, sampled in connection with sensitization to the hapten diphenylcyclopropenone (DPC). All receptors derive from a woman aged 45-60 years with alopecia areata. Some clones in this sample may be carry-over from other donors' samples.

Note on this clonotype: A much more abundant neighbour one base away suggests this may be a read error. The chain combines TRBV7-6 with TRBJ2-3, with D perhaps matching TRBD2 (6 bases). V was shortened by 7 bases and J by 2 bases, with 16 bases between the two germline ends. In germline, CDR1 is SGHVS, CDR2 FNYEAQ. This CDR3 has 15 residues. CDR3 amino acids: CASTLGGGSTDTQYF. The CDR3 region has the DNA TGTGCCAGCACCCTGGGGGGAGGATCCACAGATACGCAGTATTTT.

In its sample, this clonotype was seen many times. J is TRBJ1-1 and V is TRBV6-2 or TRBV6-3, with 10 bases matching TRBD1. CDR3 length: 14 amino acids. V was clipped by 6 bases and J by 7 bases; unmatched bases: 8. Germline V gives CDR1 MNHEY, CDR2 SVGEGT. The CDR3 DNA reads TGTGCCAGCAGCCTGGACAGGGGGGTCGGTGAAGCTTTCTTT. Amino acid sequence: CASSLDRGVGEAFF.

This clonotype came up a few times. The rearrangement links TRBV11-2 to TRBJ1-1; 8 bases are shared with TRBD1. Germline V CDR1 and CDR2: SGHAT, FQNNGV. V lost 1 base and J lost 1; bases outside the gene matches: 8. The CDR3 is made up of 17 amino acids. The CDR3 sequence is CASSLGFQGAPNTEAFF. The DNA for the CDR3 is TGTGCCAGCAGCTTAGGTTTCCAGGGGGCCCCGAACACTGAAGCTTTCTTT.

The V gene is TRBV6-1, the J gene TRBJ2-5; TRBD2 matches at 8 bases. Germline V gene sequence: CDR1 MNHNS, CDR2 SASEGT. With V trimmed by 0 bases and J by 2 bases, 5 bases remained unmatched. The CDR3 has 16 residues. CDR3 residues: CASSEAAGGIQETQYF. The CDR3 DNA reads as TGTGCCAGCAGTGAAGCGGCGGGGGGAATTCAAGAGACCCAGTACTTC.

This clonotype occurred a few times. V and J are TRBV5-1 and TRBJ2-7; TRBD2 matches at 9 bases. The V and J ends lost 0 bases and 2 bases, in that order; junction bases with no gene match: 3. From germline, CDR1 is SGHRS and CDR2 YFSETQ. This CDR3 has 15 residues. CDR3 protein: CASSLETSGAYEQYF. In nucleotides, the CDR3 is TGCGCCAGCAGCTTGGAGACTAGCGGAGCCTACGAGCAGTACTTC.

This clonotype occurred many times. The genes are TRBV2 and TRBJ1-1; 12 nucleotides align to TRBD1. The J segment lost 4 bases and the V segment lost 7 bases, leaving 4 bases of the junction unmatched. Germline CDR1 reads SNHLY; CDR2 reads FYNNEI. The CDR3 runs to 14 residues. CDR3 residues: CASTRDRGPTEAFF. The DNA for the CDR3 is TGTGCCAGCACCCGGGACAGGGGGCCCACTGAAGCTTTCTTT.

This clonotype turned up a few times. The genes are TRBV20-1 and TRBJ1-1, with D maybe TRBD1 (6 bases). Trimming took off 2 bases at V and 4 bases at J, with 14 bases between the two ends. CDR3 length: 14 amino acids. Germline-derived CDR1 and CDR2 are DFQATT and SNEGSKA (reference sequence). In DNA form, the CDR3 reads TGCAGTGCTAGACAAGGGGGATTGGGCACTGAAGCTTTCTTT. Protein: CSARQGGLGTEAFF.

This clonotype was seen at least ten times. The chain carries TRBV9 and TRBJ2-3; D is tentatively TRBD1 or TRBD2 (6 bases each). Trimming removed 0 bases from V and 3 bases from J, with 14 bases in between. CDR1 SGDLS and CDR2 YYNGEE come from the germline V gene. CDR3 length equals 16 residues. CDR3 in DNA: TGTGCCAGCAGCGTAGATGGCAGGGGAGGAACAGATACGCAGTATTTT. Protein product: CASSVDGRGGTDTQYF.

A few counts support this clonotype. The rearrangement links TRBV27 to TRBJ2-5; D uncertain. Looked up from germline, CDR1 is MNHEY and CDR2 is SMNVEV (reference sequence). V was cut by 6 bases and J by 9 bases, with 17 bases left in between. The CDR3 has 13 residues. CDR3 loop: CASRPDTQDSQYF. Written as DNA, the CDR3 is TGTGCCAGCAGACCCGACACCCAAGACTCCCAGTACTTC.

This clonotype was seen many times. The chain links TRBV7-9 to TRBJ1-4; D gene unclear. Trimming removed 1 base from V and 13 bases from J, with 10 bases in between. This CDR3 contains 12 residues. Germline values: CDR1 SEHNR, CDR2 FQNEAQ (reference sequence). CDR3 amino acids: CASSLGARGLFF. CDR3 in DNA: TGTGCCAGCAGCTTAGGGGCGCGAGGACTGTTTTTT.